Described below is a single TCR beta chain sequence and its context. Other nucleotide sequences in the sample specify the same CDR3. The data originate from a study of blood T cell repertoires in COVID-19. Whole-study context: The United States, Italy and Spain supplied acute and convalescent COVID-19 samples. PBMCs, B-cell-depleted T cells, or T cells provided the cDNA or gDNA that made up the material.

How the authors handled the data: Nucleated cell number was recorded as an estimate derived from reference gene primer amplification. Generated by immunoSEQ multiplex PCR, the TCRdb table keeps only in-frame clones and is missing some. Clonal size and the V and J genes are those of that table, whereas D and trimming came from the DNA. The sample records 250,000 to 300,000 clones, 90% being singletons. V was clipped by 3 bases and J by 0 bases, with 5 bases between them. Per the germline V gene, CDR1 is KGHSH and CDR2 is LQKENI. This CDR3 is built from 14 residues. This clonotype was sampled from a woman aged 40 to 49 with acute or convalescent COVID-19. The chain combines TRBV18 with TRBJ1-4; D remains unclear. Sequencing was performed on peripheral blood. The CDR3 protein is CASSPRATNEKLFF. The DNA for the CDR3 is TGTGCCAGCTCACCGCGCGCAACTAATGAAAAACTGTTTTTT.